Presented here are 14 T cell receptor beta chains from one specimen sequenced in a study of T cells after yellow fever vaccination. TCRdb ran MiXCR on the 5' RACE reads and lists one entry per CDR3 protein. The sample holds about 400,000 distinct CDR3 sequences, roughly 10% seen once. The sequenced sample was PBMCs, obtained on the day of the first yellow fever vaccination. The receptors stem from a man in his late teens or twenties who received the YFV17D yellow fever vaccine.

This clonotype was found many times. The chain couples TRBV7-9 to TRBJ2-1; D unclear. Trimming stripped 1 base from V and 0 bases from J, with 10 bases between. Looked up from germline, CDR1 is SEHNR and CDR2 is FQNEAQ (reference sequence). The CDR3 has 16 amino acids. CDR3 sequence: CASSLVSLSSYNEQFF. The DNA of the CDR3 is TGTGCCAGCAGCTTAGTCTCCCTCAGCTCCTACAATGAGCAGTTCTTC. Variable domain in full (rest from reference TRBV7-9 and TRBJ2-1): DTGVSQNPRHKITKRGQNVTFRCDPISEHNRLYWYRQTLGQGPEFLTYFQNEAQLEKSRLLSDRFSAERPKGSFSTLEIQRTEQGDSAMYLCASSLVSLSSYNEQFFGPGTRLTVL.

This clonotype was recorded many times. The chain carries TRBV20-1 and TRBJ2-3; D possibly uses TRBD1 or TRBD2 (5 bases each). This CDR3 region has 13 residues. CDR1 and CDR2 (germline): DFQATT, SNEGSKA (reference sequence). CDR3 in amino acids: CSTRDLSRDTQYF. The DNA of the CDR3 is TGCAGCACACGGGACCTCTCAAGAGATACGCAGTATTTT.

This clonotype was counted a few times. As DNA, the CDR3 is TGTGCCAGCAGTCTCGGGACAGGCCACCAGGAGCAGTACTTC. It is translated as CASSLGTGHQEQYF. The chain combines TRBV27 with TRBJ2-7, with 8 nucleotides matching TRBD1. Germline V gene lookup returns CDR1 MNHEY and CDR2 SMNVEV (reference sequence). The length of the CDR3 is 14 residues. Losses at the gene ends were 5 bases for V and 7 bases for J; bases not matched to a gene: 10.

In its sample, this clonotype was seen a few times. The chain couples TRBV20-1 to TRBJ2-3; D possibly corresponds to TRBD1 (6 bases). Trimming took 3 bases from V and 1 from J, leaving 14 bases between them. The germline V gene has CDR1 DFQATT and CDR2 SNEGSKA (reference sequence). This CDR3 is built from 15 residues. CDR3 bases: TGCAGTGCTAGGATGACAGGATCCCGCACAGATACGCAGTATTTT. Its translation is CSARMTGSRTDTQYF.

This clonotype has only a few counts. The rearrangement links TRBV4-1 to TRBJ2-1; 11 bases match TRBD2. In germline, CDR1 is MGHRA, CDR2 YSYEKL. The CDR3 totals 16 residues. The junction had 3 bases not matched to a gene; V was cut back by 1 base and J by 4 bases. CDR3 coding DNA: TGCGCCAGCAGCCAAGGTGGGACTAGCGGATACAATGAGCAGTTCTTC. Protein sequence: CASSQGGTSGYNEQFF.

This chain links TRBV5-1 with TRBJ2-7; TRBD1 agrees at 8 bases. Per the germline V gene, CDR1 is SGHRS and CDR2 is YFSETQ. The CDR3 consists of 15 residues. V was clipped by 4 bases and J by 2 bases; unmatched bases: 8. For the CDR3, the DNA is TGCGCCAGCAGCCCCCGGGACAGGAAACCCTACGAGCAGTACGTC. This gives the protein CASSPRDRKPYEQYV.

The chain combines TRBV10-3 with TRBJ2-7; 7 bases align to TRBD1. V lost 8 bases to trimming and J lost 6 bases; unmatched junction nucleotides: 10. The germline CDR1 and CDR2 sequences are ENHRY and SYGVKD. The CDR3 loop spans 13 amino acids. CDR3 DNA sequence: TGTGCCATCGCGGAGACAGGGATTCGCGAGCAGTACGTC. This gives the protein CAIAETGIREQYV.

This clonotype was observed a few times. The rearrangement links TRBV7-9 to TRBJ1-1; 9 nucleotides line up with TRBD1. V gave up 5 bases and J gave up 9 bases; unmatched junction bases: 7. This CDR3 is 13 amino acids long. CDR1 and CDR2 from the germline V gene are SEHNR and FQNEAQ (reference sequence). The CDR3 here is CASSEFGQGKAFF. The CDR3 nucleotides are TGTGCCAGCAGCGAATTTGGACAGGGGAAAGCTTTCTTT.

This rearrangement joins TRBV7-6 to TRBJ2-3; 8 bases agree with TRBD1. Germline lookup yields CDR1 SGHVS and CDR2 FNYEAQ. The CDR3 is 14 residues long. The V segment lost 6 bases and the J segment 0 bases; nucleotides outside the gene matches: 2. The CDR3 loop is CASRRDRSTDTQYF. The CDR3, as DNA: TGTGCCAGCAGGAGGGACAGGAGCACAGATACGCAGTATTTT.

This clonotype was observed a few times. This chain uses TRBV6-6 with TRBJ1-1; D might be TRBD1 (5 bases). Trimming removed 5 bases at V and 8 bases at J, with 9 bases between. Germline CDR1 is MNHNY and CDR2 is SVGAGI (reference sequence). The CDR3 runs to 11 residues. The CDR3 DNA sequence: TGTGCCAGCAGTGGGGCAGGCGAAGCTTTCTTT. Amino acids: CASSGAGEAFF.

A few counts support this clonotype. The chain uses TRBV5-1 and TRBJ1-1, with 8 bases that match TRBD1. J gave up 6 bases and V 5 bases, and 12 bases lay outside the gene matches. The length of the CDR3 is 15 residues. Germline CDR1 SGHRS, CDR2 YFSETQ. Written as DNA, the CDR3 is TGCGCCAGCAGACCCGACCCAGGGGGCGCGTCTGAAGCTTTCTTT. Its translation is CASRPDPGGASEAFF.

This clonotype appeared a few times. The rearrangement joins TRBV9 to TRBJ1-2, with 8 bases identical to TRBD1. CDR1 SGDLS and CDR2 YYNGEE come from the germline V gene. Germline trimming cut 3 bases from V and 1 base from J; bases unmatched to any gene: 5. The CDR3 has 15 amino acids. The CDR3, as DNA: TGTGCCAGCAGCGGTCAGGGGGCTGTTAACTATGGCTACACCTTC. This codes for CASSGQGAVNYGYTF.

This clonotype was found a few times. The chain joins TRBV7-2 to TRBJ1-2, with D unclear. This CDR3 has 13 residues. With 0 bases removed from V and 2 bases from J, the gap between germline ends came to 4 bases. Germline V gene sequence: CDR1 SGHTA, CDR2 FQGNSA. The CDR3 here is CASSLARNYGYTF. The CDR3, as DNA: TGTGCCAGCAGCTTAGCCCGAAACTATGGCTACACCTTC.

This clonotype was observed a handful of times. The rearrangement links TRBV28 to TRBJ1-1; unclear D gene. Germline V gene lookup returns CDR1 MDHEN and CDR2 SYDVKM. The CDR3 length is 14 residues. V lost 2 bases and J 5 bases, leaving 12 bases between the germline ends. The CDR3 here is CASSLEGRGTEAFF. DNA of the CDR3: TGTGCCAGCAGTTTAGAAGGGCGGGGAACTGAAGCTTTCTTT.